The rows below give T cell receptor beta chains drawn from one sample of a study of T cells in Graves' hyperthyroidism and ophthalmopathy. TCRdb passed the multiplex PCR reads through MiXCR, listing each CDR3 protein once. The sample yields hundreds of thousands of distinct CDR3 sequences, about 14% seen once. Sequenced input: blood. Every receptor here comes from a woman aged 45-65 years with Graves' ophthalmopathy. Both conserved end residues are part of each CDR3. The order of the fields is V gene, D gene, J gene, clone size, CDR3 protein, CDR3 DNA. The D gene is left open where the match is weak. Clone size is shown for a subset of rows, as once, few, many or a class of expanded clone.

v_gene: TRBV7-8
d_gene: -
j_gene: TRBJ2-1
abundance: many
CDR3aa: CASRQRGGAKYNEQFF
CDR3nt: TGTGCCAGCCGACAAAGGGGGGGGGCAAAGTACAATGAGCAGTTCTTC

v_gene: TRBV6-6
d_gene: TRBD2
j_gene: TRBJ2-1
abundance: few
CDR3aa: CASSYYLAGEVNEQFF
CDR3nt: TGTGCCAGCAGTTACTACCTAGCGGGAGAGGTAAATGAGCAGTTCTTC

v_gene: TRBV27
d_gene: -
j_gene: TRBJ1-6
abundance: -
CDR3aa: CASSEQGGGNSPLHF
CDR3nt: TGTGCCAGCAGTGAACAGGGAGGAGGTAATTCACCCCTCCACTTT

v_gene: TRBV6-1
d_gene: TRBD1
j_gene: TRBJ2-7
abundance: few
CDR3aa: CASSGTGGDEQYF
CDR3nt: TGTGCCAGCAGCGGTACAGGGGGCGACGAGCAGTACTTC

v_gene: TRBV14
d_gene: -
j_gene: TRBJ2-3
abundance: many
CDR3aa: CASSQDPPDTQYF
CDR3nt: TGTGCCAGCAGCCAAGATCCTCCAGATACGCAGTATTTT

v_gene: TRBV7-9
d_gene: -
j_gene: TRBJ1-4
abundance: -
CDR3aa: CATARVNEKLFF
CDR3nt: TGTGCCACCGCCAGGGTTAATGAAAAACTGTTTTTT

v_gene: TRBV10-3
d_gene: -
j_gene: TRBJ1-1
abundance: many
CDR3aa: CAISDLRGHNTEAFF
CDR3nt: TGTGCCATCAGTGACCTTCGAGGGCATAACACTGAAGCTTTCTTT

v_gene: TRBV24-1
d_gene: -
j_gene: TRBJ1-1
abundance: many
CDR3aa: CATSGNGLNTEAFF
CDR3nt: TGTGCCACCAGTGGAAACGGCCTAAACACTGAAGCTTTCTTT

v_gene: TRBV5-6
d_gene: TRBD2
j_gene: TRBJ2-1
abundance: few
CDR3aa: CASSYRLAPLTYNEQFF
CDR3nt: TGTGCCAGCAGCTATAGACTAGCCCCTCTCACCTACAATGAGCAGTTCTTC

v_gene: TRBV24-1
d_gene: TRBD1
j_gene: TRBJ2-3
abundance: many
CDR3aa: CATSDFPNRGKSTDTQYF
CDR3nt: TGTGCCACCAGTGATTTCCCCAACAGGGGAAAGAGCACAGATACGCAGTATTTT

v_gene: TRBV12-3/TRBV12-4
d_gene: -
j_gene: TRBJ2-7
abundance: -
CDR3aa: CASSHRGQVSYEQYF
CDR3nt: TGTGCCAGCAGCCACCGGGGGCAGGTCTCCTACGAGCAGTACTTC

v_gene: TRBV7-2
d_gene: -
j_gene: TRBJ1-5
abundance: many
CDR3aa: CASFPRSGNQPQHF
CDR3nt: TGTGCCAGCTTCCCCCGGAGTGGTAATCAGCCCCAGCATTTT

v_gene: TRBV12-3/TRBV12-4
d_gene: TRBD2
j_gene: TRBJ2-2
abundance: many
CDR3aa: CASSVNLSGRGTGELFF
CDR3nt: TGTGCCAGCAGTGTAAACCTTAGCGGGAGAGGCACCGGGGAGCTGTTTTTT

v_gene: TRBV27
d_gene: TRBD1
j_gene: TRBJ2-1
abundance: many
CDR3aa: CASSSPRDRYNEQFF
CDR3nt: TGTGCCAGCAGTTCCCCAAGGGACAGATACAATGAGCAGTTCTTC

v_gene: TRBV6-6
d_gene: -
j_gene: TRBJ2-2
abundance: few
CDR3aa: CASSYSIQNTGELFF
CDR3nt: TGTGCCAGCAGTTACTCGATTCAGAACACCGGGGAGCTGTTTTTT

v_gene: TRBV5-1
d_gene: TRBD1
j_gene: TRBJ1-6
abundance: few
CDR3aa: CASSSTGDTNSPLHF
CDR3nt: TGCGCCAGCAGCTCTACAGGGGACACTAATTCACCCCTCCACTTT

v_gene: TRBV20-1
d_gene: -
j_gene: TRBJ2-1
abundance: few
CDR3aa: CSFSGSSYNEQFF
CDR3nt: TGCAGTTTTAGCGGAAGCTCCTACAATGAGCAGTTCTTC

v_gene: TRBV7-9
d_gene: -
j_gene: TRBJ2-5
abundance: many
CDR3aa: CASSPWKVYQETQYF
CDR3nt: TGTGCCAGCAGCCCATGGAAGGTGTACCAAGAGACCCAGTACTTC

v_gene: TRBV28
d_gene: TRBD2
j_gene: TRBJ2-2
abundance: few
CDR3aa: CASSGLAGELFF
CDR3nt: TGTGCCAGCAGTGGACTAGCCGGGGAGCTGTTTTTT

v_gene: TRBV2
d_gene: TRBD2
j_gene: TRBJ2-3
abundance: many
CDR3aa: CASTRTSGIGGDTQYF
CDR3nt: TGTGCCAGCACGCGGACTAGCGGGATTGGTGGAGATACGCAGTATTTT

v_gene: TRBV20-1
d_gene: TRBD2
j_gene: TRBJ2-1
abundance: -
CDR3aa: CSADFTGTSGIYNEQFF
CDR3nt: TGCAGTGCCGACTTTACAGGGACTAGCGGGATTTACAATGAGCAGTTCTTC

v_gene: TRBV27
d_gene: -
j_gene: TRBJ1-1
abundance: many
CDR3aa: CASRRVAVTEAFF
CDR3nt: TGTGCCAGCAGAAGGGTTGCGGTCACTGAAGCTTTCTTT

v_gene: TRBV28
d_gene: -
j_gene: TRBJ2-7
abundance: few
CDR3aa: CATEVGAVTYEQYF
CDR3nt: TGTGCCACCGAAGTTGGAGCGGTCACCTACGAGCAGTACTTC

v_gene: TRBV12-3/TRBV12-4
d_gene: TRBD1
j_gene: TRBJ2-2
abundance: many
CDR3aa: CASIMDRANTGELFF
CDR3nt: TGTGCCAGCATTATGGACAGGGCGAACACCGGGGAGCTGTTTTTT

v_gene: TRBV6-1
d_gene: TRBD1
j_gene: TRBJ2-7
abundance: many
CDR3aa: CASSFRGQLEQYF
CDR3nt: TGTGCCAGCAGTTTTCGGGGACAGCTCGAGCAGTACTTC

v_gene: TRBV12-3/TRBV12-4
d_gene: TRBD2
j_gene: TRBJ2-1
abundance: -
CDR3aa: CASSPTSGKEQFF
CDR3nt: TGTGCCAGCAGTCCTACTAGCGGGAAAGAGCAGTTCTTC

v_gene: TRBV5-1
d_gene: -
j_gene: TRBJ2-3
abundance: few
CDR3aa: CASSLAGGRQYF
CDR3nt: TGCGCCAGCAGCTTGGCAGGGGGGCGTCAGTATTTT

v_gene: TRBV9
d_gene: -
j_gene: TRBJ2-7
abundance: many
CDR3aa: CASSVAPAFEQYF
CDR3nt: TGTGCCAGCAGCGTAGCTCCTGCTTTCGAGCAGTACTTC

v_gene: TRBV20-1
d_gene: TRBD2
j_gene: TRBJ2-1
abundance: many
CDR3aa: CSPGGGVANEQFF
CDR3nt: TGCAGTCCGGGAGGGGGAGTAGCCAATGAGCAGTTCTTC

v_gene: TRBV6-2/TRBV6-3
d_gene: -
j_gene: TRBJ2-7
abundance: many
CDR3aa: CASSYSFGTYEQYF
CDR3nt: TGTGCCAGCAGTTACTCGTTCGGTACCTACGAGCAGTACTTC

v_gene: TRBV29-1
d_gene: -
j_gene: TRBJ1-1
abundance: many
CDR3aa: CSVEKTAMNTEAFF
CDR3nt: TGCAGCGTTGAAAAGACAGCCATGAACACTGAAGCTTTCTTT

v_gene: TRBV11-2
d_gene: TRBD1
j_gene: TRBJ2-7
abundance: many
CDR3aa: CASSLVGTGIYEQYF
CDR3nt: TGTGCCAGCAGCTTAGTGGGGACAGGGATCTACGAGCAGTACTTC

v_gene: TRBV4-3
d_gene: TRBD2
j_gene: TRBJ2-1
abundance: few
CDR3aa: CASSQQGLAGIDEQFF
CDR3nt: TGCGCCAGCAGCCAACAAGGACTAGCGGGAATAGATGAGCAGTTCTTC

v_gene: TRBV20-1
d_gene: -
j_gene: TRBJ2-3
abundance: many
CDR3aa: CSARTLVGTDTQYF
CDR3nt: TGCAGTGCTAGGACACTAGTCGGCACAGATACGCAGTATTTT

v_gene: TRBV5-1
d_gene: -
j_gene: TRBJ1-2
abundance: few
CDR3aa: CASSLGSGSGYTF
CDR3nt: TGCGCCAGCAGCTTGGGTTCGGGGAGTGGCTACACCTTC